The 31 T cell receptor beta chains below were found in one sample sequenced in a study of blood T cell repertoires in COVID-19. Sequenced by immunoSEQ multiplex PCR; TCRdb stores in-frame clones only, minus some. The table includes approximately 100,000 clones, roughly four fifths detected once. What was sequenced was peripheral blood. The receptors come from a man between 60 and 75 years old with acute or convalescent COVID-19.

This clone has just a few counts. The CDR3 DNA reads TGCAGTGCTAGTGGGGGGTTTGGGGGCGGTAGTCAGCCCCAGCATTTT. Its protein is CSASGGFGGGSQPQHF. The V call is TRBV20-1, the J call TRBJ1-5, with a weak D call TRBD1 (6 bases). Germline CDR1 and CDR2: DFQATT and SNEGSKA (reference sequence). V shed 3 bases and J shed 6 bases, with 21 bases lying between them. This CDR3 region has 16 residues.

CDR3 amino acids: CASRPGSSYNEQFF. CDR3 DNA: TGTGCCAGCCGACCTGGGAGCTCCTACAATGAGCAGTTCTTC. The chain recombines TRBV4-2 with TRBJ2-1; D may be TRBD2 (5 bases). Germline V gene data show CDR1 as LGHNA and CDR2 as YNFKEQ. Trimming cost V 8 bases and J 0 bases, with 11 bases left between them. This CDR3 region has 14 residues.

The chain combines TRBV6-1 with TRBJ1-1, with TRBD1 identical over 12 bases. Germline V gene lookup returns CDR1 MNHNS and CDR2 SASEGT. The CDR3 is 14 residues long. J gave up 1 base and V 6 bases, and 0 bases lay outside the gene matches. The CDR3 nucleotides are TGTGCCAGCAGGGGACAGGGGGCGAACACTGAAGCTTTCTTT. Its translation: CASRGQGANTEAFF.

The CDR3 bases are TGTGCCAGCAGTGCCGGGACAGCCTATAATTCACCCCTCCACTTT. Amino acids: CASSAGTAYNSPLHF. The chain joins TRBV27 to TRBJ1-6; 7 bases agree with TRBD1. Germline V gene lookup returns CDR1 MNHEY and CDR2 SMNVEV (reference sequence). The CDR3 totals 15 residues. V gave up 5 bases and J gave up 2 bases; unmatched junction bases: 3.

J is TRBJ2-3 and V is TRBV20-1; D gene uncertain. CDR3 size: 12 residues. Germline CDR1 and CDR2: DFQATT and SNEGSKA (reference sequence). V was clipped by 6 bases and J by 4 bases, with 11 bases between them. Here the CDR3 DNA reads TGCAGTGCAAGTCGGAGCGCAGATACGCAGTATTTT. Translation gives CSASRSADTQYF.

This clone showed up just once. V and J are TRBV6-2 or TRBV6-3 and TRBJ2-2, with TRBD1 matching over 11 bases. There are 16 residues in the CDR3. CDR1 is MNHEY and CDR2 is SVGEGT in the germline V gene. V trimming: 6 bases; J trimming: 4 bases; junction bases outside the gene matches: 7. CDR3 DNA sequence: TGTGCCAGCAGCCTCGCCGGGACAGGGGGCACCGGGGAGCTGTTTTTT. Its protein product is CASSLAGTGGTGELFF.

This sequence joins TRBV10-2 and TRBJ2-7, with 11 nucleotides matching TRBD2. The junction had 5 bases not matched to a gene; V was cut back by 8 bases and J by 5 bases. The CDR3 is made up of 13 amino acids. Germline V gene data show CDR1 as WSHSY and CDR2 as SAAADI. CDR3 residues: CASLLAGENEQYF. DNA for the CDR3: TGCGCCAGCTTACTAGCGGGAGAAAACGAGCAGTACTTC.

The chain recombines TRBV5-4 with TRBJ1-1; D remains unclear. Trimming pared 5 bases from V and 1 base from J, leaving 9 bases between. CDR1 is SGHNT, CDR2 YYREEE, per germline (reference sequence). This CDR3 spans 13 amino acids. In DNA, the CDR3 is TGTGCCAGCAGTTGGTCGGGGAACACTGAAGCTTTCTTT. This encodes CASSWSGNTEAFF.

This chain links TRBV5-1 with TRBJ2-1; 13 bases are a match to TRBD2. The CDR3 runs 15 residues. Per germline, CDR1 SGHRS and CDR2 YFSETQ. Trimming cost V 2 bases and J 8 bases; bases outside gene matches: 4. CDR3 amino acids: CASSFTSGGAYEQFF. CDR3 bases: TGCGCCAGCAGCTTCACTAGCGGGGGGGCGTATGAGCAGTTCTTC. Full variable domain (outside the CDR3, taken from reference TRBV5-1 and TRBJ2-1): KAGVTQTPRYLIKTRGQQVTLSCSPISGHRSVSWYQQTPGQGLQFLFEYFSETQRNKGNFPGRFSGRQFSNSRSEMNVSTLELGDSALYLCASSFTSGGAYEQFFGPGTRLTVL.

The chain combines TRBV21-1 with TRBJ1-1; TRBD1 is taken as the D call from the table, unchecked against the DNA. TRBV21-1 is deemed a pseudogene. CDR3 length: 19 amino acids. The CDR3 loop is CASSTSGGCQGNMNTEAFF. CDR3 DNA: TGTGCCAGCAGCACGAGTGGCGGATGTCAGGGGAACATGAACACTGAAGCTTTCTTT.

This clone has only a few counts. The rearrangement joins TRBV11-3 to TRBJ2-1, with D perhaps matching TRBD2 (5 bases). CDR3 length: 13 residues. Per germline, CDR1 SGHNT and CDR2 YENEEA. Trimming cost V 1 base and J 6 bases, with 7 bases left between them. The CDR3 nucleotides are TGTGCCAGCAGCTTAGCGGGGTTCAATGAGCAGTTCTTC. It codes for CASSLAGFNEQFF.

This chain links TRBV4-1 with TRBJ2-1; D is possibly TRBD1 (6 bases). V dropped 0 bases and J dropped 4 bases, with 10 bases sitting between them. CDR3 size: 15 residues. Germline V gives CDR1 MGHRA, CDR2 YSYEKL. For the CDR3, the DNA is TGCGCCAGCAGCCAAGATAGGACAGAGTACAATGAGCAGTTCTTC. Protein sequence: CASSQDRTEYNEQFF.

This clone was observed a handful of times. The chain joins TRBV19 to TRBJ2-7, with 11 positions matching TRBD2. V dropped 9 bases and J dropped 0; count of bases not matched to a gene: 13. Germline CDR1 and CDR2: LNHDA and SQIVND (reference sequence). The CDR3 extends over 17 amino acids. Written as DNA, the CDR3 is TGTGCCAGCAGGGGGGCTAGCGGGAGGATTGACTCCTACGAGCAGTACTTC. Translation gives CASRGASGRIDSYEQYF.

The chain combines TRBV28 with TRBJ2-7; TRBD2 agrees at 7 bases. V dropped 5 bases and J dropped 5; count of bases not matched to a gene: 9. Germline CDR1 MDHEN, CDR2 SYDVKM. This CDR3 contains 14 residues. CDR3 amino acids: CASSAPGLINEQYF. In nucleotides, the CDR3 is TGTGCCAGCAGTGCACCGGGACTAATCAACGAGCAGTACTTC.

The chain employs TRBV2 and TRBJ2-3, with 9 bases aligning to TRBD1. The CDR3 spans 17 residues. The V gene's germline CDR1 is SNHLY and CDR2 FYNNEI. J was trimmed by 0 bases and V by 6 bases; bases with no gene match: 10. CDR3 in DNA: TGTGCCAGCAGCTCACAACCGGGACAGGGCAGCACAGATACGCAGTATTTT. Translation: CASSSQPGQGSTDTQYF.

This rearrangement joins TRBV7-9 to TRBJ2-7, with 7 bases fitting TRBD2. From germline, CDR1 is SEHNR and CDR2 FQNEAQ (reference sequence). CDR3 length: 17 residues. Trimming removed 4 bases from V and 2 bases from J; junction bases left unmatched: 14. The DNA for the CDR3 is TGTGCCAGCAGCTCACTCGGGGGGAGGGCCGCTACCTACGAGCAGTACTTC. As protein: CASSSLGGRAATYEQYF. Full variable domain (outside the CDR3, taken from reference TRBV7-9 and TRBJ2-7): DTGVSQNPRHKITKRGQNVTFRCDPISEHNRLYWYRQTLGQGPEFLTYFQNEAQLEKSRLLSDRFSAERPKGSFSTLEIQRTEQGDSAMYLCASSSLGGRAATYEQYFGPGTRLTVT.

This clone was seen repeatedly, ten times or more. V and J are TRBV7-9 and TRBJ1-5; no clear D gene. Germline lookup yields CDR1 SEHNR and CDR2 FQNEAQ (reference sequence). CDR3 length: 12 amino acids. V was cut by 4 bases and J by 5 bases, with 6 bases left in between. CDR3 sequence (DNA): TGTGCCAGCAGCTCGTCCTATCAGCCCCAGCATTTT. This gives the protein CASSSSYQPQHF.

This rearrangement joins TRBV12-3 or TRBV12-4 to TRBJ2-1; D is uncertain. The CDR3 contains 11 residues. Trimming pared 7 bases from V and 4 bases from J, leaving 5 bases between. The CDR3 DNA is TGTGCCAGCACCCAGTACAATGAGCAGTTCTTC. Translation gives CASTQYNEQFF.

This clone has a single count. This chain connects TRBV5-1 to TRBJ2-5; 11 bases agree with TRBD2. The CDR3 spans 16 residues. After removal of 2 bases from V and 2 bases from J, the junction contained 5 bases not matched to a gene. The V gene's germline CDR1 is SGHRS and CDR2 YFSETQ. The chain's CDR3 is CASSFFTSGRQETQYF. CDR3 nucleotides: TGCGCCAGCAGCTTCTTCACTAGCGGGAGACAAGAGACCCAGTACTTC.

The chain is built from TRBV3-1 (or the pseudogene TRBV3-2) and TRBJ2-1; TRBD2 agrees at 7 bases. The CDR3 length is 15 residues. With V trimmed by 4 bases and J by 1 base, 4 bases remained unmatched. Germline V gives CDR1 LGHDT, CDR2 YNNKEL (reference sequence). CDR3 region: CASSPSAGSYNEQFF. For the CDR3, the DNA is TGTGCCAGCAGCCCGTCAGCGGGATCCTACAATGAGCAGTTCTTC.

The chain couples TRBV20-1 to TRBJ2-5; tentative D call: TRBD2 (5 bases). Germline loops: CDR1 DFQATT, CDR2 SNEGSKA (reference sequence). V lost 3 bases and J 2 bases, leaving 19 bases between the germline ends. CDR3 length: 16 amino acids. CDR3 sequence: CSASPHQRRLQETQYF. CDR3 sequence (DNA): TGCAGTGCTAGTCCCCACCAGAGGCGACTACAAGAGACCCAGTACTTC.

This rearrangement joins TRBV30 to TRBJ2-3, with 7 positions matching TRBD2. Germline-derived CDR1 and CDR2 are GTSNPN and SVGIG (reference sequence). V lost 4 bases and J lost 2; bases outside the gene matches: 3. The length of the CDR3 is 13 residues. The CDR3 nucleotides are TGTGCCTGGATCCTAGCGGCCACAGATACGCAGTATTTT. It translates to CAWILAATDTQYF.

This clone was seen more than once but under ten times. The CDR3 reads CASSLGLAQETQYF. In DNA, the CDR3 is TGTGCCAGCAGCTTGGGACTTGCGCAAGAGACCCAGTACTTC. The chain combines TRBV7-9 with TRBJ2-5; D might be TRBD2 (6 bases). Per the germline V gene, CDR1 is SEHNR and CDR2 is FQNEAQ (reference sequence). The CDR3 is 14 amino acids. V shed 3 bases and J shed 2 bases, with 10 bases lying between them.

This clone was observed a handful of times. The V and J genes are TRBV9 and TRBJ1-2; TRBD1 aligns across 9 bases. There are 15 residues in the CDR3. Trimming cost V 4 bases and J 8 bases; bases outside gene matches: 12. Germline V lookup: CDR1 SGDLS, CDR2 YYNGEE. The CDR3 reads CASSPDRGGLGGYTF. The CDR3 region has the DNA TGTGCCAGCAGCCCGGACAGGGGAGGATTGGGAGGCTACACCTTC.

In nucleotides, the CDR3 is TGTGCCACTACCCCCGACAGGGTCGGAGAGACCCAGTACTTC. Residues: CATTPDRVGETQYF. This sequence joins TRBV2 and TRBJ2-5; 7 bases align to TRBD1. J lost 4 bases, V lost 10 bases, and 12 bases had no gene match. The germline gives CDR1 SNHLY, CDR2 FYNNEI. The CDR3 is 14 amino acids. The complete variable domain, with remaining parts taken from reference TRBV2 and TRBJ2-5, reads EPEVTQTPSHQVTQMGQEVILRCVPISNHLYFYWYRQILGQKVEFLVSFYNNEISEKSEIFDDQFSVERPDGSNFTLKIRSTKLEDSAMYFCATTPDRVGETQYFGPGTRLLVL.

This clone was observed a single time. The chain recombines TRBV20-1 with TRBJ2-1, with a weak D call TRBD1 (6 bases). In germline, CDR1 is DFQATT, CDR2 SNEGSKA (reference sequence). The CDR3 totals 11 residues. V was clipped by 3 bases and J by 8 bases, with 8 bases between them. CDR3 nucleotides: TGCAGTGCTAGCACAGGGCATGAGCAGTTCTTC. This sequence encodes CSASTGHEQFF.

Remarks on this clone: Mismatch with germline at one junction end may stem from a read error. V usage is TRBV7-9 and J usage is TRBJ2-1; tentatively, D is TRBD2 (6 bases). CDR1 is SEHNR and CDR2 is FQNEAQ in the germline V gene (reference sequence). This CDR3 spans 19 amino acids. The CDR3 DNA follows: TGCGCCAGCAGCTTACCTCGGACCGGGGGTGGGAGACGGAGCAATGAGCAGTTCTTC. This encodes CASSLPRTGGGRRSNEQFF.

The chain is built from TRBV29-1 and TRBJ1-1; 7 positions agree with TRBD1. Germline CDR1 reads SQVTM; CDR2 reads ANQGSEA. This CDR3 has 13 amino acids. Losses at the gene ends were 4 bases for V and 1 base for J; bases not matched to a gene: 3. DNA for the CDR3: TGCAGCGTTGCAAGACAGGGGAACACTGAAGCTTTCTTT. This gives the protein CSVARQGNTEAFF.

The J gene is TRBJ2-5, the V gene TRBV19; TRBD1 aligns across 8 bases. Unmatched junction bases numbered 9, after V lost 5 bases and J lost 4 bases. The CDR3 length is 15 residues. The germline CDR1 and CDR2 sequences are LNHDA and SQIVND (reference sequence). CDR3 loop: CASSPGQGRRETQYF. Here the CDR3 DNA reads TGTGCCAGTAGTCCTGGACAGGGTCGGCGAGAGACCCAGTACTTC.

This clone has more than one count but fewer than ten. The CDR3 bases are TGTGCCAGCAGTTTAGGACAGGGCCACTCTGGAAACACCATATATTTT. It codes for CASSLGQGHSGNTIYF. V usage is TRBV6-5 and J usage is TRBJ1-3; 8 bases fit TRBD1. The CDR3 consists of 16 residues. CDR1 is MNHEY, CDR2 SVGAGI, per germline. The junction had 5 bases not matched to a gene; V was cut back by 4 bases and J by 0 bases.

The chain is built from TRBV7-2 and TRBJ2-7; 7 bases are a match to TRBD2. This CDR3 spans 17 amino acids. Trimming took 0 bases from V and 0 from J; bases not matched to a gene: 8. CDR1 is SGHTA and CDR2 is FQGNSA in the germline V gene. Written as DNA, the CDR3 is TGTGCCAGCAGCTTAGCGGGCCTAGCGGCGAGCTCCTACGAGCAGTACTTC. Residues: CASSLAGLAASSYEQYF.